This T cell receptor (beta chain) comes out of a study of identical twins. Concerning this clonotype itself: Its target is unknown.

TCRdb itself ran the 5' RACE reads through MiXCR, one entry per CDR3 protein. The repertoire holds roughly 480,000 distinct CDR3 sequences, with approximately 25% as singletons. This CDR3 contains 16 residues. Looked up from germline, CDR1 is SGHRS and CDR2 is YFSETQ. V dropped 1 base and J dropped 3; count of bases not matched to a gene: 7. Study results and limitations: A cross-sectional statistical analysis, not follow-up of the same donors, supported the conclusions.

These records were also assigned to another study, of T cells expressing NK-cell markers. From that report: Cells sorted as CD3+CD56+NKG2C+, CD3+CD56+NKG2C- and CD3+CD56-NKG2C+ T cells supplied the TCR beta repertoires. Dominance of the CD3+CD56-NKG2C+ fraction by these clonotypes also held in several donors.

This TCR derives from a woman in her late teens or twenties in good health. The chain employs TRBV5-1 and TRBJ2-3; 8 bases agree with TRBD1. Sample: CD4+ T cells sorted from blood. In DNA, the CDR3 is TGCGCCAGCAGCTTGTCTGGACAGGGTTTGACAGATACGCAGTATTTT. Translating gives CASSLSGQGLTDTQYF.